A single sample gave rise to the 19 T cell receptor beta chains below, sequenced in a study of T cells in lung cancer brain metastases. This table comes from immunoSEQ multiplex PCR, and its TCRdb copy is limited to in-frame clones, with some not included. The sample carries 4,000 to 5,500 clones, 87% recorded once. Sequenced: tumor tissue from the primary lung tumor. All receptors derive from a woman aged 45-60 years with non-small cell lung cancer.

To note about this clone: Its ends do not fully match the called genes, so a read error is possible. This chain connects TRBV6-5 to TRBJ1-2, with D uncertain. This CDR3 has 14 residues. The V gene's germline CDR1 is MNHEY and CDR2 SVGAGI. The CDR3 loop reads CVSSKGSGNYGYTF. CDR3 DNA: TGTGTCAGCAGCAAAGGGTCGGGGAACTATGGCTACACCTTC.

The V and J genes are TRBV18 and TRBJ1-2; TRBD1 aligns across 9 bases. The CDR3 covers 14 residues. In germline, CDR1 is KGHSH, CDR2 LQKENI. V lost 3 bases, J lost 8 bases, and 7 bases stayed unmatched. CDR3 sequence (DNA): TGTGCCAGCTCACCCGGACAGGGGACGGGCGGCTACACCTTC. This translates into CASSPGQGTGGYTF.

This clone was recorded a few times. The CDR3 DNA reads TGTGCCAGCAGCCAGAGGACAGGGAGTAAGGACACCATATATTTT. Amino acid sequence: CASSQRTGSKDTIYF. The chain uses TRBV4-2 and TRBJ1-3, with 8 nucleotides matching TRBD1. The CDR3 runs to 15 residues. With V trimmed by 3 bases and J by 8 bases, 9 bases remained unmatched. The germline V gene has CDR1 LGHNA and CDR2 YNFKEQ.

The chain carries TRBV7-2 and TRBJ1-2; TRBD1 matches 8 bases. CDR1 and CDR2 (germline): SGHTA, FQGNSA. CDR3 length equals 13 residues. V was clipped by 4 bases and J by 4 bases; unmatched bases: 2. The CDR3 loop is CASSSGQGYGYTF. CDR3 coding DNA: TGTGCCAGCAGCTCCGGACAGGGCTATGGCTACACCTTC.

The chain is built from TRBV7-9 and TRBJ2-1; a possible D gene is TRBD1 (5 bases). V dropped 3 bases and J dropped 8 bases, with 11 bases sitting between them. Germline loops: CDR1 SEHNR, CDR2 FQNEAQ (reference sequence). This CDR3 region has 13 residues. Here the CDR3 reads CASSFKEGDEQFF. The CDR3 DNA follows: TGTGCCAGCAGCTTTAAGGAAGGGGATGAGCAGTTCTTC.

The chain joins TRBV6-5 to TRBJ2-7; 7 positions match TRBD1. The length of the CDR3 is 13 residues. V was clipped by 6 bases and J by 6 bases; unmatched bases: 8. Per the germline V gene, CDR1 is MNHEY and CDR2 is SVGAGI. In nucleotides, the CDR3 is TGTGCCAGCAGGGTAAACAGGGGATCCGAGCAGTACGTC. This translates into CASRVNRGSEQYV.

The chain uses TRBV2 and TRBJ2-2; a weak D match, TRBD1 (6 bases). This CDR3 has 13 residues. Trimming took off 8 bases at V and 5 bases at J, with 12 bases between the two ends. Germline CDR1 and CDR2: SNHLY and FYNNEI. The CDR3 loop reads CASCEQGTGELFF. The CDR3 DNA sequence: TGTGCCAGCTGCGAACAGGGAACCGGGGAGCTGTTTTTT.

This rearrangement joins TRBV18 to TRBJ2-5, with 7 bases identical to TRBD1. Germline assignment: CDR1 KGHSH and CDR2 LQKENI. The CDR3 has 14 amino acids. V was clipped by 4 bases and J by 7 bases; unmatched bases: 9. CDR3 sequence: CASSLRQGESTQYF. The CDR3 DNA is TGTGCCAGCTCACTCCGACAGGGTGAGTCGACCCAGTACTTC.

The CDR3 is CASSRDRGGYGYTF. CDR3 coding DNA: TGTGCCAGCAGTCGGGACAGGGGAGGATATGGCTACACCTTC. The chain joins TRBV5-4 to TRBJ1-2; 10 nucleotides match TRBD1. Looked up from germline, CDR1 is SGHNT and CDR2 is YYREEE (reference sequence). After removal of 5 bases from V and 5 bases from J, the junction contained 6 bases not matched to a gene. The CDR3 loop spans 14 amino acids.

Only a few counts were recorded for this clone. V and J are TRBV5-1 and TRBJ2-6; D ambiguous. The V gene lost 4 bases and the J gene lost 0 bases, with 11 bases spanning the gap. The germline CDR1 and CDR2 sequences are SGHRS and YFSETQ. The length of the CDR3 is 16 residues. Written as DNA, the CDR3 is TGCGCCAGCAGCACGGCTAGTGCCTCTGGGGCCAACGTCCTGACTTTC. Protein: CASSTASASGANVLTF.

With respect to this clone: The junction and the germline gene differ at one end; a read error may be behind it. The sample has other DNA sequences that encode this CDR3 too. The chain combines TRBV5-1 with TRBJ1-1; D is uncertain. CDR3 length: 15 residues. Germline V gives CDR1 SGHRS, CDR2 YFSETQ. CDR3: CASSLAASGNTEAFF. The CDR3 DNA reads as TGCGCCAGCAGTTTGGCAGCGAGTGGGAACACTGAAGCTTTCTTT.

The rearrangement joins TRBV28 to TRBJ2-1; 9 bases agree with TRBD2. The V and J ends lost 2 bases and 9 bases, in that order; junction bases with no gene match: 8. The germline gives CDR1 MDHEN, CDR2 SYDVKM. There are 15 residues in the CDR3. CDR3 bases: TGTGCCAGCAGTTTAAATGCGGGAGGGCCTAGTGAGCAGTTCTTC. This encodes CASSLNAGGPSEQFF.

This clone has just one count. The genes are TRBV27 and TRBJ2-7; D is ambiguous. Germline loops: CDR1 MNHEY, CDR2 SMNVEV (reference sequence). Trimming cost V 10 bases and J 0 bases, with 7 bases left between them. The CDR3 consists of 11 residues. CDR3 sequence (DNA): TGTGCCAACGTAGCCTCCTACGAGCAGTACGTC. It translates to CANVASYEQYV.

The chain combines TRBV30 with TRBJ1-3; 9 bases are shared with TRBD1. V shed 3 bases and J 0 bases; nucleotides not matched to a gene: 3. CDR1 and CDR2 from the germline V gene are GTSNPN and SVGIG (reference sequence). The CDR3 extends over 15 amino acids. Written as DNA, the CDR3 is TGTGCCTGGAGCAGGGACAGGGCCTCTGGAAACACCATATATTTT. Its protein is CAWSRDRASGNTIYF.

CDR3 DNA sequence: TGTGCCAGCAGTCCCCGTGGGGAAAAACTGTTTTTT. Translated: CASSPRGEKLFF. The chain couples TRBV27 to TRBJ1-4; D is unresolved. The CDR3 runs to 12 residues. Germline V gene lookup returns CDR1 MNHEY and CDR2 SMNVEV (reference sequence). V lost 5 bases to trimming and J lost 8 bases, with 9 bases between them.

V and J are TRBV5-1 and TRBJ1-1; tentative D call: TRBD1 (5 bases). Germline CDR1 and CDR2: SGHRS and YFSETQ. The CDR3 is 13 residues long. V was trimmed by 2 bases and J by 5 bases, leaving 10 bases between them. DNA for the CDR3: TGCGCCAGCAGCTTACAGGTCGTAACTGAAGCTTTCTTT. Residues: CASSLQVVTEAFF.

The chain recombines TRBV28 with TRBJ1-5; the D is unclear. This CDR3 spans 14 amino acids. With 3 bases removed from V and 6 bases from J, the gap between germline ends came to 12 bases. Per the germline V gene, CDR1 is MDHEN and CDR2 is SYDVKM. CDR3 region: CASSFPTSSQPQHF. DNA for the CDR3: TGTGCCAGCAGTTTTCCCACATCTAGTCAGCCCCAGCATTTT. The whole variable domain, remainder taken from reference TRBV28 and TRBJ1-5, is DVKVTQSSRYLVKRTGEKVFLECVQDMDHENMFWYRQDPGLGLRLIYFSYDVKMKEKGDIPEGYSVSREKKERFSLILESASTNQTSMYLCASSFPTSSQPQHFGDGTRLSIL.

The V call is TRBV5-1, the J call TRBJ1-1; maybe TRBD1 (5 bases). Germline V gene data show CDR1 as SGHRS and CDR2 as YFSETQ. V lost 0 bases, J lost 0 bases, and 6 bases lay in between. This CDR3 comprises 14 residues. CDR3 amino acids: CASSLEGMNTEAFF. DNA of the CDR3: TGCGCCAGCAGCTTGGAGGGGATGAACACTGAAGCTTTCTTT. The variable domain in full, with the rest retrieved from reference TRBV5-1 and TRBJ1-1, is KAGVTQTPRYLIKTRGQQVTLSCSPISGHRSVSWYQQTPGQGLQFLFEYFSETQRNKGNFPGRFSGRQFSNSRSEMNVSTLELGDSALYLCASSLEGMNTEAFFGQGTRLTVV.

The chain carries TRBV19 and TRBJ2-1; the match to TRBD1 covers 12 bases. Germline V lookup: CDR1 LNHDA, CDR2 SQIVND (reference sequence). The CDR3 totals 15 residues. V dropped 3 bases and J dropped 7; count of bases not matched to a gene: 4. CDR3 in amino acids: CASSMGQGAVNEQFF. The CDR3 nucleotides are TGTGCCAGTAGTATGGGACAGGGGGCGGTAAATGAGCAGTTCTTC.